The T cell receptor (beta chain) under discussion was sequenced for a study of T cell repertoires in cytomegalovirus infection (dated by TCRdb to between 2018 and 2021). At the level of the whole study: The HLA type of each donor mattered for the analysis, because public TCR beta signatures pointed to carriage of CMV infection along with the matching HLA type.

Note on this clonotype: Its antigen is currently not known. No base quality information exists; no much larger clone differs at one position.

TCRdb names Illumina HiSeq 1500 as the instrument used. TCRdb passed the public sequencing reads through fastp at Q25 and MiXCR, retaining productive beta sequences. Each entry is one CDR3 protein sequence, shown with its most common DNA and genes. The sample table lists fewer than 400,000 distinct CDR3 sequences, over 15% of them with a count of one. About 10% of the sample is taken by the ten largest. Broader findings and caveats from the paper: In the ex vivo response, HLA-C-restricted CMV-specific TCR beta clonotypes were dominant, and in two of eight donors the single most frequent clonotype came from this HLA-C-restricted group. Carriers of CMV infection plus the relevant HLA type were discriminated by the cumulative frequency of public TCR beta family members in the study cohort and in an independent approximately 350-donor cohort.

V sheds 3 bases and J sheds 6 bases, leaving 16 bases between their ends. From cysteine to phenylalanine, the CDR3 is 15 amino acids long. The DNA shown is the 45-base CDR3, in frame from base 1. Looking up the germline V gene yields CDR1 LGHNA and CDR2 YSLEER. The source material was PBMCs. The receptor was isolated from a human donor in good health (CMV status not recorded). Some clones in this sample may be carry-over from other donors' samples. The chain was built from TRBV4-3 and TRBJ2-3; the D region may be TRBD1 or TRBD2, each matching 5 bases equally. The nucleotide sequence reads TGCGCCAGCAGCCAGTGGGGGTGGCAGCGGGATACGCAGTATTTT. The encoded protein is CASSQWGWQRDTQYF.